The text below deals with one T cell receptor (beta chain). This clone's antigen is unknown. Sequencing was carried out with an Illumina HiSeq 2000. TCR beta cDNA libraries were prepared using 5'RACE template switching, which introduced a universal primer site and unique molecular identifiers. cDNA synthesis was primed from the TCR beta constant segment and was followed by two successive PCR amplification steps. The authors processed their data as follows. MIGEC was used to demultiplex reads and group reads by UMI, and MiTCR was used to assemble and quantify clonotypes. Only TCR cDNA sequences supported by at least two reads were kept to exclude erroneous sequences. The tcR package was used for downstream repertoire analysis, with clonotypes matched between fractions based on CDR3 nucleotide sequence plus V segment. VDJmatch was used to annotate antigen specificity against VDJdb, with one amino acid substitution allowed in CDR3. TCRdb reprocessed the public reads and reports one entry per CDR3 protein sequence, without DNA. TCRdb's processing, not the study's, gives the V and J calls here. The sample table records a few hundred thousand distinct CDR3 sequences. In total, the top ten clones hold roughly 0.4% of the sample.

CDR1 and CDR2, per the germline V gene, are SQVTM and ANQGSEA. From the cysteine up to the phenylalanine, the CDR3 has a length of 14 residues. A DNA sequence was not provided. The sample originates from a study of T cells expressing NK-cell markers (dated by TCRdb to about 2020). Notes on the research overall: Three sorted T-cell subsets (CD3+CD56+NKG2C+, CD3+CD56+NKG2C- and CD3+CD56-NKG2C+) from 8 or 9 donors had their TCR beta-chain repertoires profiled. Among the eight sequenced donors, only one was HCMV-seronegative, while the other seven were HCMV-seropositive. Randomly selected healthy volunteers, three men and five women, were used as the eight sequenced donors. Sequencing of the libraries produced 2 x 150 bp reads on Illumina HiSeq 2000/2500, MiSeq or NextSeq. General conclusions and limits of the study: For five or six donors, the dominant CD3+CD56+NKG2C+ clonotypes were among the top 10 CD8+ clonotypes and accounted for about 1.0-7.0% of CD8+ T cells. Those dominant clonotypes were again the most abundant among CD3+CD56-NKG2C+ cells in several donors, at roughly 28.3-60.1%. Whether the expanded NKG2C-expressing T cell clones were specific for HCMV antigens remained unclear.

To determine HCMV serostatus, a commercial ELISA kit was used to detect HCMV-specific IgG in serum. Peripheral blood mononuclear cells were isolated from blood by Ficoll density gradient centrifugation. The receptor was derived from a man younger than 30 in good health. Donor details come from another sample of the same person, matched by shared clones. Sequenced sample: blood T cells: a sorted CD56 or NKG2C T cell subset, CD4+ or CD8+ T cells, or bulk PBMC T cells (not recorded which). The V and J segments used are TRBV29-1 and TRBJ2-4. The CDR3 region: CSVVGGLAKNIQYF.